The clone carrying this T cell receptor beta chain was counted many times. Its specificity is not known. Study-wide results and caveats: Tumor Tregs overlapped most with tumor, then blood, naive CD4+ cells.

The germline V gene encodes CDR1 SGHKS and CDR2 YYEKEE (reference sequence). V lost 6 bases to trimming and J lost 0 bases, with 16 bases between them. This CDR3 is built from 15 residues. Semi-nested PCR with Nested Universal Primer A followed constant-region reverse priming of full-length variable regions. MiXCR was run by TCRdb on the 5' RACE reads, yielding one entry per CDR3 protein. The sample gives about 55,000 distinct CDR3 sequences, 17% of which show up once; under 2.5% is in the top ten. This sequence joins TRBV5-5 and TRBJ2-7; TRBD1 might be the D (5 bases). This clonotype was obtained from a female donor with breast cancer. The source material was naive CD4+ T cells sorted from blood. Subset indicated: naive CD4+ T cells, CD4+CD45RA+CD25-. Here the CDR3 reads CASINTREPSYEQYF. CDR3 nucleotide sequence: TGTGCCAGCATCAACACCAGGGAACCCTCCTACGAGCAGTACTTC.